This T cell receptor beta chain is drawn from a study of lymphopenia after photon versus proton radiotherapy. Using immunoSEQ multiplex PCR, the repertoire was profiled, and TCRdb retains in-frame clones only, with some absent. This sample has around 70,000 clones, with 92% found just once. The germline V gene encodes CDR1 GTSNPN and CDR2 SVGIG (reference sequence). V was clipped by 2 bases and J by 6 bases; unmatched bases: 12. The length of the CDR3 is 15 residues. The rearrangement uses TRBV30 and TRBJ1-1, with 7 bases fitting TRBD1. The sequence was collected from a woman aged 40 to 50 with cholangiocarcinoma. Sequences were derived from peripheral blood, sampled from a patient treated with photon-based radiotherapy. This chain's CDR3 is CAWSFRGRWIAEAFF. The CDR3 DNA sequence: TGTGCCTGGAGTTTTAGGGGGCGATGGATCGCTGAAGCTTTCTTT. Together with reference TRBV30 and TRBJ1-1, the CDR3 gives the full variable domain: SQTIHQWPATLVQPVGSPLSLECTVEGTSNPNLYWYRQAAGRGLQLLFYSVGIGQISSEVPQNLSASRPQDRQFILSSKKLLLSDSGFYLCAWSFRGRWIAEAFFGQGTRLTVV.